The 29 T cell receptor beta chains given below trace back to one sample, sequenced in a study of blood T cells in healthy people across ages. Sample-barcoded 5' priming and a J-beta primer mix drove a second PCR of about 6 to 12 cycles. TCRdb re-derived calls from the 5' RACE reads in MiXCR, one entry per CDR3 protein. The sample contains 540,000 or so distinct CDR3 sequences, 25% to 30% of which appear only once. The sequenced sample consisted of blood. These receptors were collected from a woman in her 70s in good health.

The chain links TRBV9 to TRBJ2-5; TRBD1 agrees at 7 bases. The germline V gene has CDR1 SGDLS and CDR2 YYNGEE. The CDR3 totals 16 residues. J lost 2 bases, V lost 4 bases, and 11 bases had no gene match. For the CDR3, the DNA is TGTGCCAGCAGCCCGCGGATCGGACAGGAACAAGAGACCCAGTACTTC. It codes for CASSPRIGQEQETQYF.

V gene TRBV4-1 combines with J gene TRBJ2-5; 8 bases are shared with TRBD2. V gave up 5 bases and J gave up 4 bases; unmatched junction bases: 12. Germline V gene lookup returns CDR1 MGHRA and CDR2 YSYEKL. The CDR3 contains 16 residues. CDR3 region: CASSKAVSAGGETQYF. CDR3 bases: TGCGCCAGCAGCAAAGCGGTATCTGCGGGGGGAGAGACCCAGTACTTC.

J is TRBJ2-7 and V is TRBV15; no definite D call. The J call may be faulty, since TRBJ2-5 better matches the DNA end. Germline CDR1 and CDR2: LNHNV and YYDKDF (reference sequence). The CDR3 contains 12 residues. The CDR3 region is CATSRDKETQYF. CDR3 DNA: TGTGCCACCAGCAGAGATAAGGAGACCCAGTACTTC.

This clonotype has at least ten counts. The chain is built from TRBV10-3 and TRBJ1-2; TRBD1 agrees at 10 bases. V was clipped by 0 bases and J by 6 bases; unmatched bases: 4. The CDR3 length is 15 residues. Germline-derived CDR1 and CDR2 are ENHRY and SYGVKD. CDR3 DNA sequence: TGTGCCATCAGTGAGTCGAGGGACAGGGGAGATGGCTACACCTTC. Its protein is CAISESRDRGDGYTF.

Concerning this clonotype itself: One junction end does not reproduce the germline sequence, and a read error may be involved. V is TRBV7-8 and J is TRBJ1-2; D is ambiguous. From germline, CDR1 is SGHVS and CDR2 FQNEAQ. There are 15 residues in the CDR3. CDR3: CASSPGRTQNYGHTF. In DNA, the CDR3 is TGTGCCAGCAGCCCCGGTCGGACCCAAAACTATGGCCACACCTTC.

This chain links TRBV7-2 with TRBJ1-6; the D is unclear. The CDR3 spans 15 residues. Trimming shortened V by 1 base and J by 7 bases, and 11 bases separated the two germline ends. The germline V gene encodes CDR1 SGHTA and CDR2 FQGNSA. The CDR3 spells CASSLVEALNSPLHF. Here the CDR3 DNA reads TGTGCCAGCAGCTTAGTCGAGGCTCTGAATTCACCCCTCCACTTT. The full variable domain, its missing parts supplied by reference TRBV7-2 and TRBJ1-6, is GAGVSQSPSNKVTEKGKDVELRCDPISGHTALYWYRQSLGQGLEFLIYFQGNSAPDKSGLPSDRFSAERTGGSVSTLTIQRTQQEDSAVYLCASSLVEALNSPLHFGNGTRLTVT.

This sequence joins TRBV2 and TRBJ1-3; TRBD1 aligns across 8 bases. The CDR3 has 18 residues. V lost 0 bases to trimming and J lost 2 bases; unmatched junction nucleotides: 9. Germline-derived CDR1 and CDR2 are SNHLY and FYNNEI. Here the CDR3 reads CASSEASPMTGAGNTIYF. DNA for the CDR3: TGTGCCAGCAGTGAAGCCTCTCCGATGACAGGGGCTGGAAACACCATATATTTT.

The gene calls are TRBV6-1 and TRBJ1-4; D uncertain. The CDR3 loop spans 12 amino acids. The germline V gene encodes CDR1 MNHNS and CDR2 SASEGT. Trimming removed 6 bases from V and 1 base from J, with 3 bases in between. The CDR3 DNA reads as TGTGCCAGCAGGGAAACTAATGAAAAACTGTTTTTT. Translating it yields CASRETNEKLFF.

J is TRBJ1-1 and V is TRBV20-1; 9 nucleotides line up with TRBD1. CDR1 and CDR2 from the germline V gene are DFQATT and SNEGSKA (reference sequence). The CDR3 is made up of 17 amino acids. Germline trimming cut 1 base from V and 0 bases from J; bases unmatched to any gene: 9. The CDR3 loop is CSARGARDRVMNTEAFF. CDR3 sequence (DNA): TGCAGTGCTAGAGGGGCCCGGGACAGGGTCATGAACACTGAAGCTTTCTTT.

The CDR3 nucleotides read TGCAGTGCTAGCCCCACTAGCGGGCTACTCTCCTACGAGCAGTACTTC. Protein sequence: CSASPTSGLLSYEQYF. This rearrangement joins TRBV20-1 to TRBJ2-7, with 9 bases that match TRBD2. Looked up from germline, CDR1 is DFQATT and CDR2 is SNEGSKA (reference sequence). CDR3 length equals 16 residues. Trimming cost V 3 bases and J 0 bases; bases outside gene matches: 9.

This clonotype turned up a few times. CDR3 region: CASSFRGIPNTGELFF. Written as DNA, the CDR3 is TGTGCCAGCAGCTTCAGGGGAATCCCTAACACCGGGGAGCTGTTTTTT. The genes are TRBV7-2 and TRBJ2-2; maybe TRBD1 (6 bases). V lost 3 bases and J 2 bases, leaving 13 bases between the germline ends. Germline V gene data show CDR1 as SGHTA and CDR2 as FQGNSA. This CDR3 has 16 amino acids.

The V gene is TRBV12-5, the J gene TRBJ1-2; D remains unclear. This CDR3 region has 13 residues. Germline V gene sequence: CDR1 LGHNT, CDR2 FRNRAP. V was trimmed by 7 bases and J by 1 base, leaving 10 bases between them. In DNA form, the CDR3 reads TGTGCTAGTGTTAAGGATTTTAACTATGGCTACACCTTC. As protein: CASVKDFNYGYTF.

This clonotype has more than one count but fewer than ten. This may come from a read error, since a much larger clone is one base off. The rearrangement uses TRBV6-1 and TRBJ2-5; 7 bases line up with TRBD2. The germline V gene has CDR1 MNHNS and CDR2 SASEGT. CDR3 length: 12 residues. Written as DNA, the CDR3 is TGTGCCGGCAGCCTAGCGGAAGAGACCCAGTACTTC. Translated, it gives CAGSLAEETQYF.

The chain has TRBV4-2 and TRBJ2-5; 13 bases line up with TRBD2. The CDR3 is made up of 16 amino acids. Germline lookup yields CDR1 LGHNA and CDR2 YNFKEQ. V lost 4 bases to trimming and J lost 5 bases; unmatched junction nucleotides: 7. The CDR3, as DNA: TGTGCCAGCAGCCTTTTACTAGCGGGGGGGCCGGAGACCCAGTACTTC. The encoded protein is CASSLLLAGGPETQYF.

Concerning this clonotype itself: A much more abundant neighbour one base away suggests this may be a read error. The CDR3 DNA sequence: TGTGCCAGCAGTCAACAGGCAACTAATGAAAAACTGTTTTTT. This codes for CASSQQATNEKLFF. The chain has TRBV12-3 or TRBV12-4 and TRBJ1-4, with D possibly TRBD1 on 5 matching bases. V dropped 5 bases and J dropped 0 bases, with 7 bases sitting between them. The CDR3 loop spans 14 amino acids.

The V call is TRBV29-1, the J call TRBJ2-1, with D perhaps assigned TRBD1 or TRBD2 (6 bases each). Trimming cost V 4 bases and J 7 bases, with 20 bases left between them. This CDR3 spans 15 amino acids. Germline V gene data show CDR1 as SQVTM and CDR2 as ANQGSEA. CDR3 sequence (DNA): TGCAGCGTTGTAAGAAGGGGGGTCTGGTGGAATGAGCAGTTCTTC. Amino acid sequence: CSVVRRGVWWNEQFF.

This rearrangement joins TRBV4-2 to TRBJ1-1, with a possible D match to TRBD1 (6 bases). This CDR3 contains 19 residues. V was trimmed by 2 bases and J by 8 bases, leaving 30 bases between them. Germline V lookup: CDR1 LGHNA, CDR2 YNFKEQ. The CDR3 nucleotides are TGTGCCAGCAGCCAAAGCCTTGGAGGGCAGGGGAATTCGGGTCGAGAAGCTTTCTTT. This sequence encodes CASSQSLGGQGNSGREAFF.

CDR3 amino acids: CSARRTAGGTDTQYF. The DNA of the CDR3 is TGCAGTGCCCGCAGGACGGCGGGGGGTACAGATACGCAGTATTTT. This sequence joins TRBV20-1 and TRBJ2-3, with 8 bases lining up with TRBD2. V shed 6 bases, J shed 3 bases, and the junction held 11 bases outside the gene matches. The CDR3 sequence is 15 residues long. Germline assignment: CDR1 DFQATT and CDR2 SNEGSKA (reference sequence).

This chain connects TRBV13 to TRBJ1-1; 10 bases agree with TRBD1. Trimming removed 8 bases from V and 0 bases from J; junction bases left unmatched: 9. The CDR3 totals 16 residues. Germline lookup yields CDR1 PRHDT and CDR2 FYEKMQ (reference sequence). CDR3 amino acids: CASLPDRGRLNTEAFF. CDR3 bases: TGTGCCAGCCTGCCTGACAGGGGGCGATTGAACACTGAAGCTTTCTTT.

CDR3 sequence (DNA): TGCGCCAGCAGCCAAGATTTCGGCGGGGGGGCTTGGTTCAATGAGCAGTTCTTC. Its translation: CASSQDFGGGAWFNEQFF. The V call is TRBV4-1, the J call TRBJ2-5; TRBD2 matches at 9 bases. The last part of the DNA fits TRBJ2-1 better; the J call may be wrong. This CDR3 comprises 18 residues. Germline CDR1 and CDR2: MGHRA and YSYEKL.

The chain employs TRBV6-5 and TRBJ2-5; D perhaps matches TRBD2 (6 bases). Germline V gene lookup returns CDR1 MNHEY and CDR2 SVGAGI. The CDR3 is made up of 15 amino acids. Between the trimmed V and J ends, which lost 3 bases and 2 bases, there was a span of 13 bases. The CDR3 is CASSYGTLNQETQYF. Here the CDR3 DNA reads TGTGCCAGCAGTTATGGGACTTTAAATCAAGAGACCCAGTACTTC.

The chain couples TRBV7-2 to TRBJ2-1, with D possibly matching TRBD1 (8 bases). Trimming removed 5 bases from V and 8 bases from J, with 19 bases in between. The CDR3 totals 15 residues. CDR1 is SGHTA, CDR2 FQGNSA, per germline. CDR3 sequence (DNA): TGTGCCAGCAGCGCTTACAGGGGGGGGTGGGATGAGCAGTTCTTC. It specifies CASSAYRGGWDEQFF.

This chain uses TRBV5-1 with TRBJ2-5; D possibly matches TRBD1 or TRBD2 (5 bases each). V lost 4 bases to trimming and J lost 11 bases, with 18 bases between them. The CDR3 is 13 residues long. Germline V gene lookup returns CDR1 SGHRS and CDR2 YFSETQ. CDR3 protein: CASSGTTMGEQYF. For the CDR3, the DNA is TGCGCCAGCAGCGGAACAACCATGGGGGAGCAGTACTTC.

The chain couples TRBV29-1 to TRBJ1-2; 9 positions match TRBD1. Per the germline V gene, CDR1 is SQVTM and CDR2 is ANQGSEA. J was trimmed by 7 bases and V by 7 bases; bases with no gene match: 7. The CDR3 extends over 12 amino acids. The CDR3 region has the DNA TGCAGCGCGCCGGGACAGGGACCTGGCTACACCTTC. This codes for CSAPGQGPGYTF.

In its sample, this clonotype was seen many times. V is TRBV12-5 and J is TRBJ2-5; possibly TRBD2 for D (5 bases). The DNA end is a closer match to TRBJ2-7, so the J assignment may be wrong. This CDR3 is built from 15 residues. The V gene's germline CDR1 is LGHNT and CDR2 FRNRAP. CDR3 amino acids: CASGLPRTGIYEQYF. In DNA form, the CDR3 reads TGTGCTAGTGGTTTGCCGCGGACTGGGATTTACGAGCAGTACTTC.

This clonotype was recorded a few times. The chain links TRBV29-1 to TRBJ2-5; 7 nucleotides match TRBD2. Trimming at V came to 5 bases and at J to 0 bases, leaving 3 bases not matched to a gene. Germline CDR1 and CDR2: SQVTM and ANQGSEA. The CDR3 runs 13 residues. DNA of the CDR3: TGCAGCGTTAGGCGGGGGTACCAAGAGACCCAGTACTTC. The encoded protein is CSVRRGYQETQYF.

This chain links TRBV7-2 with TRBJ1-2, with a weak D call TRBD1 (6 bases). This CDR3 comprises 15 residues. V was cut by 1 base and J by 6 bases, with 15 bases left in between. Per the germline V gene, CDR1 is SGHTA and CDR2 is FQGNSA. The CDR3 is CASSLGWGAHDGYTF. The CDR3 DNA sequence: TGTGCCAGCAGCTTAGGATGGGGGGCGCATGATGGCTACACCTTC.

There are a few counts of this clonotype. CDR3 bases: TGTGCCAGCAGTAAGACAGGGAAAAATGAAAAACTGTTTTTT. It translates to CASSKTGKNEKLFF. The rearrangement joins TRBV2 to TRBJ1-4; 7 bases match TRBD1. Germline-derived CDR1 and CDR2 are SNHLY and FYNNEI. Trimming cost V 5 bases and J 5 bases; bases outside gene matches: 5. The CDR3 spans 14 residues.

This clonotype was picked up a small number of times. The chain has TRBV6-8 and TRBJ2-5; D ambiguous. The J call could be wrong; TRBJ2-7 is a better fit for the DNA end. CDR3 size: 10 residues. Germline V gene lookup returns CDR1 MNHGY and CDR2 SAAAGT. DNA of the CDR3: TGTGCCAGCAGTTACGACGAGCAGTACTTC. Residues: CASSYDEQYF.